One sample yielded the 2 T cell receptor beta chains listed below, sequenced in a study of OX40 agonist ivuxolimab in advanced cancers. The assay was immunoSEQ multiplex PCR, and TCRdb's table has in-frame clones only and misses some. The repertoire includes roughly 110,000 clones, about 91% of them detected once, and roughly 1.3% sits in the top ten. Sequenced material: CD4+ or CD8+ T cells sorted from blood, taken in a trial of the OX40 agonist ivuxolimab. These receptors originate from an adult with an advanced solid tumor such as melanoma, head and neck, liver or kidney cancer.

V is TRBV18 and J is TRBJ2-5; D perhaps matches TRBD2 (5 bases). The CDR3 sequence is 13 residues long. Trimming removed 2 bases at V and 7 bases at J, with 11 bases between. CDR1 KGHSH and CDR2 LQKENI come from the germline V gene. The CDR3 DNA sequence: TGTGCCAGCTCACCAAACGGGGAAGGGACCCAGTACTTC. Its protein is CASSPNGEGTQYF.

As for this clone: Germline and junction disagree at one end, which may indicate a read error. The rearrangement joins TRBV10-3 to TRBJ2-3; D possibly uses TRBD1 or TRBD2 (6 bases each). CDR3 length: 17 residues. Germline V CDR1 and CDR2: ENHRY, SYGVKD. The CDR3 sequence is CAINERRGATSTDTQYF. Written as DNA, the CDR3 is TGTGCCATCAATGAGAGAAGGGGGGCTACTAGCACAGATACGCAGTATTTT.